A selection of T cell receptor beta chains follows, all from one sample in a study of Graves' ophthalmopathy and Graves' hyperthyroidism. MiXCR, applied by TCRdb to the multiplex PCR reads, yields one record per CDR3 protein. The table has approximately 640,000 distinct CDR3 sequences, more than 40% seen once. The sequenced material came from peripheral blood. These receptors all stem from an adult man with Graves' ophthalmopathy. Both conserved end residues are part of each CDR3. Each record gives: CDR3 DNA, CDR3 protein, J gene, V gene, D gene, clone size. The D gene is left open where the match is weak. Some rows mark clone size as missing; the rest say once, few, many or name a class of expanded clone.

TGTGCCAGCAGTTACTCGACTCTCACCGGGGAGCTGTTTTTT,CASSYSTLTGELFF,TRBJ2-2,TRBV6-5,-,few
TGTGCCAGCAGCGACAGGGCCACTGAAGCTTTCTTT,CASSDRATEAFF,TRBJ1-1,TRBV2,TRBD1,many
TGTGCCAGCATTCGACAGATACTTACGAACACCGGGGAGCTGTTTTTT,CASIRQILTNTGELFF,TRBJ2-2,TRBV3-1,-,few
TGCGCCAGCAGCCAAGATTGGATCGGGGAGCTGTTTTTT,CASSQDWIGELFF,TRBJ2-2,TRBV4-3,-,few
TGCAGTGCAGCGCCCGGGACAGCAGATCCTTTCTTT,CSAAPGTADPFF,TRBJ1-1,TRBV20-1,TRBD1,-
TGCGCCAGCAGCCCGACTAGCACCTACGAGCAGTACTTC,CASSPTSTYEQYF,TRBJ2-7,TRBV5-1,TRBD2,-
TGTGCCAGCAGCATACAGGGGGCTGACACCGGGGAGCTGTTTTTT,CASSIQGADTGELFF,TRBJ2-2,TRBV7-9,TRBD1,many
TGTGCCGGCAGCTCCGGCGCTAACTATGGCTACACCTTC,CAGSSGANYGYTF,TRBJ1-2,TRBV7-9,-,few
TGTGCCAGCTCAGGCGTGGCTGAAGCTTTCTTT,CASSGVAEAFF,TRBJ1-1,TRBV6-1,-,many
TGTGCCAGCAGTTTACACGGGACTGAATACGAGCAGTACTTC,CASSLHGTEYEQYF,TRBJ2-7,TRBV12-3/TRBV12-4,-,-
TGTGCCAGCAGCGTTGAATCTAGGGGCGGCTATGGCTACACCTTC,CASSVESRGGYGYTF,TRBJ1-2,TRBV25-1,-,-
TGTGCCAGCAGTTCGGGACCTCAAGATGAAAAACTGTTTTTT,CASSSGPQDEKLFF,TRBJ1-4,TRBV12-3/TRBV12-4,-,many
TGTGCCAGCAGCCAGCGGGGACAGGGGGCAGAGCAGTACTTC,CASSQRGQGAEQYF,TRBJ2-7,TRBV3-1,TRBD1,few
TGTGCCAGCAGCCCAAATGGAGGCCCCGGGGATTCACCCCTCCACTTT,CASSPNGGPGDSPLHF,TRBJ1-6,TRBV10-3,-,few
TGTGCCAGCACCCCGAGCTCGGCCGGAGGCACTGAAGCTTTCTTT,CASTPSSAGGTEAFF,TRBJ1-1,TRBV16,-,many
TGTGCCAGCAGCTTAGACTCGGGGAGCACTGAAAAACTGTTTTTT,CASSLDSGSTEKLFF,TRBJ1-4,TRBV7-9,-,-
TGTGCCACCAGTGCCCGAGGGGGCTCTGGGGCCAACGTCCTGACTTTC,CATSARGGSGANVLTF,TRBJ2-6,TRBV24-1,-,-
TGTGCCAGCAGCAAAGGGGGGGGCGGCCAAGAGACCCAGTACTTC,CASSKGGGGQETQYF,TRBJ2-5,TRBV2,-,few
TGTGCCAGCAGGCGTAGGGACAGTAACTATGGCTACACCTTC,CASRRRDSNYGYTF,TRBJ1-2,TRBV5-6,TRBD1,-
TGCGCCAGCAGCCTAGCGGGAGATCGATGGTACCAAGAGACCCAGTACTTC,CASSLAGDRWYQETQYF,TRBJ2-5,TRBV5-1,TRBD2,once
TGTGCCTGGAGTGTAAGGCGTGCTGAGCAGTTCTTC,CAWSVRRAEQFF,TRBJ2-1,TRBV6-1,-,-
TGCAGTGCTAACCCCTTCCATAGCGGGGGTGGGGACGAGCAGTACTTC,CSANPFHSGGGDEQYF,TRBJ2-7,TRBV20-1,TRBD2,few
TGTGCCAGCAGCGCCACGGGAAATGGGGACGAGCAGTACTTC,CASSATGNGDEQYF,TRBJ2-7,TRBV9,-,many
TGTGCCAGCAGCGTAGGGGGGGGACAGGGGATTTACGAGCAGTACTTC,CASSVGGGQGIYEQYF,TRBJ2-7,TRBV9,TRBD1,-
TGTGCCAGCGGCCGGGACAGGGCTCAGCCCCAGCATTTT,CASGRDRAQPQHF,TRBJ1-5,TRBV19,TRBD1,once
TGTGCCAGCAGGGAACAGAAGAACACTGAAGCTTTCTTT,CASREQKNTEAFF,TRBJ1-1,TRBV10-3,-,few
TGTGCCACCAGCCGAGACAGGGTGATCTCCTACGAGCAGTACTTC,CATSRDRVISYEQYF,TRBJ2-7,TRBV15,TRBD1,many
TGCAGTGCTGCGGGACAGGGAGTTACTGAAGCTTTCTTT,CSAAGQGVTEAFF,TRBJ1-1,TRBV20-1,TRBD1,many
TGTGCCAGCAGCTTCTTCTCGGGAGGGGGGGAGACCCAGTACTTC,CASSFFSGGGETQYF,TRBJ2-5,TRBV7-2,TRBD2,many
TGCAGTGCTAGGGAGACCGGGGGGCTCTCCTACGAGCAGTACTTC,CSARETGGLSYEQYF,TRBJ2-7,TRBV20-1,-,many
TGCAGCGTCAATGTCCGGCAGGGCTCAGAGAATGGCTACACCTTC,CSVNVRQGSENGYTF,TRBJ1-2,TRBV29-1,-,-
TGCAGCGTTGGGACAACCGGACTCTCTGGAAACACCATATATTTT,CSVGTTGLSGNTIYF,TRBJ1-3,TRBV29-1,-,-
TGCGCCAGCAGCTTGGACTCAGGGGTCGGCGTCCTGACTTTC,CASSLDSGVGVLTF,TRBJ2-6,TRBV5-1,-,-
TGTGCCATCAGTGGCACGATCCAAGAGACCCAGCATTTT,CAISGTIQETQHF,TRBJ1-5,TRBV10-3,-,-
TGTGCCAGCAGCTTAGGGGACAGTAAACATCAGCCCCAGCATTTT,CASSLGDSKHQPQHF,TRBJ1-5,TRBV7-9,TRBD1,many
TGTGCCAGCAGCTTAAACAGGGTTGCGGCAGATACGCAGTATTTT,CASSLNRVAADTQYF,TRBJ2-3,TRBV7-3,-,few
TGTGCCAGCAGTTACTCGCCTAGCGGGGGATCCTACACCGGGGAGCTGTTTTTT,CASSYSPSGGSYTGELFF,TRBJ2-2,TRBV25-1,TRBD2,-
TGTGCCAGCAGCCTCGCCAGCAGTGAGCAGTTCTTC,CASSLASSEQFF,TRBJ2-1,TRBV11-3,-,-
TGTGCCATCAGTGACGTCCTCGGGGGGCTCGAGGTCTTC,CAISDVLGGLEVF,TRBJ2-1,TRBV10-3,-,once
TGTGCCAGCAGAGAGGGAGCTGAAGCTTTCTTT,CASREGAEAFF,TRBJ1-1,TRBV27,-,-
TGTGCCAGCAGCTGGGGACATTCCTACGAGCAGTACTTC,CASSWGHSYEQYF,TRBJ2-7,TRBV5-5,-,-
TGTGCCAGCAGTAGCGACAGGGAAGTCAAGCAGTACTTC,CASSSDREVKQYF,TRBJ2-7,TRBV12-3/TRBV12-4,TRBD1,many